The 26 T cell receptor beta chains below all came from one sample that was sequenced in a study of blood T cell repertoires in COVID-19. The table came from immunoSEQ multiplex PCR; TCRdb's copy has only in-frame clones and leaves some out. In the table there are hundreds of thousands of clones, approximately 90% of which are singletons. Sequencing input: PBMCs or T cells enriched from blood (not recorded which). The receptors were sampled from a woman aged 55-69 years in a cohort exposed to, infected with or recovered from COVID-19 (not recorded which).

The chain has TRBV25-1 and TRBJ1-2, with D possibly being TRBD1 (5 bases). The V and J ends lost 2 bases and 4 bases respectively, with 17 bases between them. From germline, CDR1 is MGHDK and CDR2 SYGVNS. The CDR3 totals 16 residues. The CDR3 sequence is CASSEGGGGLSYGYTF. CDR3 coding DNA: TGTGCCAGCAGTGAAGGTGGGGGGGGTTTAAGCTATGGCTACACCTTC.

This clone appeared once. The chain links TRBV5-6 to TRBJ2-5, with TRBD1 as a possible D gene (5 bases). The CDR3 is 13 residues long. Trimming shortened V by 4 bases and J by 3 bases, and 10 bases separated the two germline ends. Germline V gives CDR1 SGHDT, CDR2 YYEEEE. CDR3: CASSLGLEETQYF. CDR3 coding DNA: TGTGCCAGCAGCCTGGGGCTAGAAGAGACCCAGTACTTC.

V and J are TRBV27 and TRBJ1-6; D is ambiguous. Germline V gives CDR1 MNHEY, CDR2 SMNVEV (reference sequence). V lost 1 base and J lost 7, with 14 bases in between. The CDR3 consists of 16 residues. The CDR3 DNA reads as TGTGCCAGCAGTTTATTCAGTGGGGAGGTGAATTCACCCCTCCACTTT. Protein product: CASSLFSGEVNSPLHF.

The V call is TRBV28, the J call TRBJ1-2; TRBD1 aligns across 9 bases. The trim removed 3 bases at V and 2 bases at J, leaving 4 bases unmatched. Germline CDR1 MDHEN, CDR2 SYDVKM. CDR3 length: 15 residues. The CDR3 coding sequence is TGTGCCAGCAGTTTCCCGGGACAGGGCAACTATGGCTACACCTTC. Its protein is CASSFPGQGNYGYTF.

This chain connects TRBV10-1 to TRBJ2-1; 9 nucleotides match TRBD2. This CDR3 spans 16 amino acids. Losses at the gene ends were 4 bases for V and 2 bases for J; bases not matched to a gene: 6. Germline V lookup: CDR1 WNHNN, CDR2 SYGVQD (reference sequence). The CDR3: CASSAAIAGAYNEQFF. The CDR3, as DNA: TGCGCCAGCAGTGCGGCAATAGCGGGAGCCTACAATGAGCAGTTCTTC.

This clone was seen once. The V gene is TRBV7-9, the J gene TRBJ2-7; 12 bases agree with TRBD2. Losses at the gene ends were 5 bases for V and 8 bases for J; bases not matched to a gene: 16. The CDR3 has 17 amino acids. Germline V lookup: CDR1 SEHNR, CDR2 FQNEAQ (reference sequence). The CDR3 protein is CASSLRQGASGRAKQYF. The CDR3 DNA reads as TGTGCCAGCAGCCTTCGACAGGGGGCTAGCGGGAGGGCAAAGCAGTACTTC.

The chain carries TRBV5-4 and TRBJ2-1, with a tentative D call TRBD1 (5 bases). Trimming cost V 2 bases and J 4 bases, with 13 bases left between them. CDR3 length equals 15 residues. Germline V gives CDR1 SGHNT, CDR2 YYREEE (reference sequence). The CDR3: CASSFSGASYNEQFF. CDR3 sequence (DNA): TGTGCCAGCAGCTTTAGTGGGGCCTCTTACAATGAGCAGTTCTTC. The variable domain in full, with the rest retrieved from reference TRBV5-4 and TRBJ2-1, is ETGVTQSPTHLIKTRGQQVTLRCSSQSGHNTVSWYQQALGQGPQFIFQYYREEENGRGNFPPRFSGLQFPNYSSELNVNALELDDSALYLCASSFSGASYNEQFFGPGTRLTVL.

V and J are TRBV3-1 (or the pseudogene TRBV3-2) and TRBJ1-2; perhaps TRBD1 as D (6 bases). The germline CDR1 and CDR2 sequences are LGHDT and YNNKEL (reference sequence). V was pared by 3 bases and J by 8 bases, with 13 bases between. This CDR3 is built from 13 residues. Here the CDR3 reads CASSQGGAGGYTF. For the CDR3, the DNA is TGTGCCAGCAGCCAGGGGGGGGCTGGGGGCTACACCTTC.

The chain combines TRBV2 with TRBJ2-3; 9 bases fit TRBD2. This CDR3 spans 15 amino acids. The trim removed 4 bases at V and 3 bases at J, leaving 5 bases unmatched. Germline V CDR1 and CDR2: SNHLY, FYNNEI. In DNA form, the CDR3 reads TGTGCCAGCAGTGGGAGGCTAGCGGGGACAGATACGCAGTATTTT. Amino acid sequence: CASSGRLAGTDTQYF.

The chain links TRBV5-1 to TRBJ2-1; D possibly corresponds to TRBD1 (7 bases). The CDR3 contains 17 residues. Germline V gene sequence: CDR1 SGHRS, CDR2 YFSETQ. V lost 4 bases, J lost 0 bases, and 17 bases lay in between. Here the CDR3 DNA reads TGCGCCAGCAGCCCTGGGGGGACAGATTTCTCCTACAATGAGCAGTTCTTC. It encodes CASSPGGTDFSYNEQFF.

This clone was recorded once. This CDR3 is CASSLGRDNEQFF. CDR3 bases: TGTGCCAGCAGCCTCGGGAGGGATAATGAGCAGTTCTTC. This chain joins TRBV6-4 and TRBJ2-1; 8 bases fit TRBD2. From germline, CDR1 is MRHNA and CDR2 SNTAGT. The ends lost 6 bases at V and 7 bases at J; junction bases unmatched: 5. The CDR3 extends over 13 amino acids.

This chain's CDR3 is CAWRPGDYGYTF. CDR3 coding DNA: TGTGCCTGGAGGCCGGGGGACTATGGCTACACCTTC. The rearrangement joins TRBV30 to TRBJ1-2; maybe TRBD1 (5 bases). Between the trimmed V and J ends, which lost 3 bases and 3 bases, there was a span of 8 bases. The CDR3 is 12 amino acids. Germline V CDR1 and CDR2: GTSNPN, SVGIG (reference sequence).

The chain links TRBV7-9 to TRBJ2-1; the match to TRBD2 covers 8 bases. Trimming removed 1 base from V and 5 bases from J; junction bases left unmatched: 4. This CDR3 is 15 amino acids long. The germline V gene encodes CDR1 SEHNR and CDR2 FQNEAQ (reference sequence). The DNA for the CDR3 is TGTGCCAGCAGCTTAGTGGCGGGGGGCAACAATGAGCAGTTCTTC. As protein: CASSLVAGGNNEQFF.

The chain links TRBV27 to TRBJ1-5, with TRBD1 as a possible D gene (5 bases). V dropped 6 bases and J dropped 2 bases, with 11 bases sitting between them. CDR1 is MNHEY, CDR2 SMNVEV, per germline (reference sequence). The CDR3 consists of 14 residues. This CDR3 reads CASSPREGNQPQHF. The CDR3, as DNA: TGTGCCAGCAGCCCCAGGGAAGGCAATCAGCCCCAGCATTTT.

The chain couples TRBV28 to TRBJ1-1; D is undetermined. Between the trimmed V and J ends, which lost 4 bases and 1 base, there was a span of 10 bases. The CDR3 is 14 residues long. CDR1 MDHEN and CDR2 SYDVKM come from the germline V gene. CDR3 residues: CASSSINRNTEAFF. In nucleotides, the CDR3 is TGTGCCAGCAGTTCTATCAACAGGAACACTGAAGCTTTCTTT.

This clone was detected only a few times. The V call is TRBV7-2, the J call TRBJ2-3; 10 positions agree with TRBD2. Losses at the gene ends were 5 bases for V and 4 bases for J; bases not matched to a gene: 6. This CDR3 contains 15 residues. Germline V CDR1 and CDR2: SGHTA, FQGNSA. Written as DNA, the CDR3 is TGTGCCAGCAGCCTGCTAGCGGGAGTGGCAGATACGCAGTATTTT. Its protein is CASSLLAGVADTQYF.

V is TRBV10-3 and J is TRBJ1-1; tentatively, D is TRBD1 (5 bases). The CDR3 is made up of 14 amino acids. Looked up from germline, CDR1 is ENHRY and CDR2 is SYGVKD. Trimming removed 6 bases from V and 1 base from J, with 12 bases in between. DNA of the CDR3: TGTGCCATCAGCCGTATAACAGGGAACACTGAAGCTTTCTTT. Its protein is CAISRITGNTEAFF.

The chain uses TRBV29-1 and TRBJ2-4; perhaps TRBD1 as D (5 bases). Germline lookup yields CDR1 SQVTM and CDR2 ANQGSEA. The CDR3 loop spans 13 amino acids. Deletions cut 3 bases from V and 6 bases from J, with 12 bases between. As DNA, the CDR3 is TGCAGCGTTGAGGAGACAGAGTTAAACATTCAGTACTTC. Its protein product is CSVEETELNIQYF.

V and J are TRBV5-1 and TRBJ2-1; 8 bases line up with TRBD1. The V gene's germline CDR1 is SGHRS and CDR2 YFSETQ. This CDR3 contains 15 residues. The V and J ends lost 1 base and 2 bases, in that order; junction bases with no gene match: 2. The CDR3 nucleotides are TGCGCCAGCAGCTTGCAGGGGGCTGCCTACAATGAGCAGTTCTTC. Amino acid sequence: CASSLQGAAYNEQFF.

The chain joins TRBV28 to TRBJ2-7; 7 bases are a match to TRBD1. Germline CDR1 reads MDHEN; CDR2 reads SYDVKM. There are 14 residues in the CDR3. J gave up 7 bases and V 6 bases, and 12 bases lay outside the gene matches. CDR3 sequence reads: CASSPGTDLREQYF. CDR3 DNA: TGTGCCAGCAGCCCCGGGACAGACCTACGAGAGCAGTACTTC.

The V and J genes are TRBV5-4 and TRBJ1-1; 9 positions match TRBD1. With V trimmed by 2 bases and J by 1 base, 6 bases remained unmatched. The CDR3 has 16 amino acids. Germline CDR1 reads SGHNT; CDR2 reads YYREEE (reference sequence). CDR3 bases: TGTGCCAGCAGCTTTACAGGGGGCCCAGAGAACACTGAAGCTTTCTTT. This gives the protein CASSFTGGPENTEAFF. The whole variable domain, remainder taken from reference TRBV5-4 and TRBJ1-1, is ETGVTQSPTHLIKTRGQQVTLRCSSQSGHNTVSWYQQALGQGPQFIFQYYREEENGRGNFPPRFSGLQFPNYSSELNVNALELDDSALYLCASSFTGGPENTEAFFGQGTRLTVV.

This chain joins TRBV6-5 and TRBJ2-7; 7 bases are shared with TRBD1. Germline trimming cut 8 bases from V and 3 bases from J; bases unmatched to any gene: 7. Germline lookup yields CDR1 MNHEY and CDR2 SVGAGI. This CDR3 contains 13 residues. The CDR3 DNA reads TGTGCCAGCTCGGACAGGCCGAACTACGAGCAGTACTTC. Encoded protein: CASSDRPNYEQYF.

The chain links TRBV24-1 to TRBJ1-5, with D maybe TRBD1 (5 bases). Trimming removed 2 bases at V and 3 bases at J, with 13 bases between. CDR1 is KGHDR and CDR2 is SFDVKD in the germline V gene. This CDR3 is 16 amino acids long. The CDR3 protein is CATSDSGGVDNQPQHF. The DNA of the CDR3 is TGTGCCACCAGTGATTCCGGGGGGGTTGACAATCAGCCCCAGCATTTT.

The chain couples TRBV2 to TRBJ2-1, with 10 positions matching TRBD2. Looked up from germline, CDR1 is SNHLY and CDR2 is FYNNEI. V gave up 8 bases and J gave up 0 bases; unmatched junction bases: 4. The CDR3 loop spans 15 amino acids. The CDR3 DNA reads as TGTGCCAGCCGAGCGGGGGGGAGCTCCTACAATGAGCAGTTCTTC. This translates into CASRAGGSSYNEQFF.

The chain is built from TRBV5-1 and TRBJ1-1, with 10 bases lining up with TRBD1. Germline CDR1 and CDR2: SGHRS and YFSETQ. V shed 4 bases and J 4 bases; nucleotides not matched to a gene: 7. This CDR3 contains 15 residues. This CDR3 is CASSLIRTGGTEAFF. DNA of the CDR3: TGCGCCAGCAGCCTCATTAGGACAGGGGGCACTGAAGCTTTCTTT.

V gene TRBV11-2 combines with J gene TRBJ1-3; possibly TRBD1 for D (5 bases). CDR1 is SGHAT, CDR2 FQNNGV, per germline. Trimming removed 2 bases from V and 0 bases from J, with 11 bases in between. The CDR3 loop spans 16 amino acids. Written as DNA, the CDR3 is TGTGCCAGCAGCTTATACAGGACTAGCTCTGGAAACACCATATATTTT. It encodes CASSLYRTSSGNTIYF.